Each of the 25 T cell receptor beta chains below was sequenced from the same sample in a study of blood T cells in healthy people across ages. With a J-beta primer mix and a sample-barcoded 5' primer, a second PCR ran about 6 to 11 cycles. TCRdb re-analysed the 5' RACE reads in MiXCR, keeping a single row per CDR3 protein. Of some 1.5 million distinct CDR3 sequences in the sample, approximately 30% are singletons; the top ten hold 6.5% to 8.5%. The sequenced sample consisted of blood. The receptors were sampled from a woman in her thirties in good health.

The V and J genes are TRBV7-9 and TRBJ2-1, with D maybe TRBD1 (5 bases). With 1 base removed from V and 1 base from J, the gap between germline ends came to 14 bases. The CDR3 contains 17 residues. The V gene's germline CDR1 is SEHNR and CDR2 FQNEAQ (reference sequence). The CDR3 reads CASSLVLTDVSYNEQFF. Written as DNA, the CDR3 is TGTGCCAGCAGCTTAGTTCTGACAGACGTTTCCTACAATGAGCAGTTCTTC.

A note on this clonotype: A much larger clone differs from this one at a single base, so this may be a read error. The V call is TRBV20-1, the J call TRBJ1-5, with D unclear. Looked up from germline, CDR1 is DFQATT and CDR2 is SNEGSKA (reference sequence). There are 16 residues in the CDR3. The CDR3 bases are TGCGGTGCTAGAGATCACGGGGTTCCAGGACATCAGCCCCAGCATTTT. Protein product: CGARDHGVPGHQPQHF.

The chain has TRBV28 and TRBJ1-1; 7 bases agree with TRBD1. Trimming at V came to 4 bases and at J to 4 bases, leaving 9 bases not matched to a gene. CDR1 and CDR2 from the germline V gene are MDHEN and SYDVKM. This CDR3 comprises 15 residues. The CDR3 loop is CASSSTGESSTEAFF. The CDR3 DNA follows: TGTGCCAGCAGTTCTACAGGGGAATCGAGCACTGAAGCTTTCTTT.

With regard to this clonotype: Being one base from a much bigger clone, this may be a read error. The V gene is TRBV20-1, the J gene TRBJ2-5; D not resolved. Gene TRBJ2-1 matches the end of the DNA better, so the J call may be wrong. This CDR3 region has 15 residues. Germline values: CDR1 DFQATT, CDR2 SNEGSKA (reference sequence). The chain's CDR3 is CSARDTHLYQETQFF. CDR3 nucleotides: TGCAGTGCTAGAGATACACACTTGTACCAAGAGACCCAGTTCTTC.

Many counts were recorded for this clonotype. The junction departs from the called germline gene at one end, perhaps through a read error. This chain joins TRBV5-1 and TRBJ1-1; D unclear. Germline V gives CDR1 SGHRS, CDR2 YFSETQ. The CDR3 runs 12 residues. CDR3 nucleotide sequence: TGTGCCAGCAGCTTACAGAACACTGAAGCTTTCTTT. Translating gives CASSLQNTEAFF. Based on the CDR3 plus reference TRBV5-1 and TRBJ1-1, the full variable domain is KAGVTQTPRYLIKTRGQQVTLSCSPISGHRSVSWYQQTPGQGLQFLFEYFSETQRNKGNFPGRFSGRQFSNSRSEMNVSTLELGDSALYLCASSLQNTEAFFGQGTRLTVV.

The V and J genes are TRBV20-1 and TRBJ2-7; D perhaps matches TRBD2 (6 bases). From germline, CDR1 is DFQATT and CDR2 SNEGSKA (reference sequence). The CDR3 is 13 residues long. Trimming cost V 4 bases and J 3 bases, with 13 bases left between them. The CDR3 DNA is TGCAGTGCTACCCGGGGGACCGACTACGAGCAGTACTTC. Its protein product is CSATRGTDYEQYF.

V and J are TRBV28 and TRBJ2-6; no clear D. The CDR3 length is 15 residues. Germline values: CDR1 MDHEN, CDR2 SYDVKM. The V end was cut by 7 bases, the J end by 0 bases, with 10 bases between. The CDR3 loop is CASNIVGSGANVLTF. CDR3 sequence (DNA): TGTGCCAGCAACATAGTCGGCTCTGGGGCCAACGTCCTGACTTTC.

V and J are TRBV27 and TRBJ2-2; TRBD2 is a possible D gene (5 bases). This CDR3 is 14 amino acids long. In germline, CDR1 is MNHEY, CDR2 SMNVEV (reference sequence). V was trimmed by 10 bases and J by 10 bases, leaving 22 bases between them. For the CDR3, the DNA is TGTGCCACAAACCCGTCGGGAACGAGGATGGAGCTGTTTTTT. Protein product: CATNPSGTRMELFF.

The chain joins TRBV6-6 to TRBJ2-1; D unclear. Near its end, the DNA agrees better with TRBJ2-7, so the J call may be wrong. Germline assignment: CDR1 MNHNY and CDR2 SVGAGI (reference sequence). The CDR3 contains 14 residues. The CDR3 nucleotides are TGTGCCAGCATGCGTGATAACAGCTACAATGAGCAGTACTTC. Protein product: CASMRDNSYNEQYF.

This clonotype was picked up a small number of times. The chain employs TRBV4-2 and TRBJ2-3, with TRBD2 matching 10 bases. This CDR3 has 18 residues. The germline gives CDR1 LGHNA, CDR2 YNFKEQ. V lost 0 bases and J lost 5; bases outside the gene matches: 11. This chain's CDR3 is CASSQEVAGGLGGDTQYF. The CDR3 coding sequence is TGTGCCAGCAGCCAAGAGGTAGCGGGGGGTCTCGGTGGAGATACGCAGTATTTT.

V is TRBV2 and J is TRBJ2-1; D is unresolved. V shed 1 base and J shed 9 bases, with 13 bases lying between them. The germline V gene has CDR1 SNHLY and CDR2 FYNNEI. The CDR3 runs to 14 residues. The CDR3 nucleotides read TGTGCCAGCAGTGAAGGGCAGGCCCTGGGTGAGCAGTTCTTC. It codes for CASSEGQALGEQFF.

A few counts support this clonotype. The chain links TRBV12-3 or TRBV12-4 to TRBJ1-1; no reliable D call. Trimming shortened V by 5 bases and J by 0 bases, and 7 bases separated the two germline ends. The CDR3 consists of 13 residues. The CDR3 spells CASSLWMNTEAFF. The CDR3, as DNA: TGTGCCAGCAGTCTCTGGATGAACACTGAAGCTTTCTTT.

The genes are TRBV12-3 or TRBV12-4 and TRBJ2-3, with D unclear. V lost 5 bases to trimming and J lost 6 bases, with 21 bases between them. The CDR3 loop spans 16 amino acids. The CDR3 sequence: CASSRFASGSKDTQYF. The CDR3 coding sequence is TGTGCCAGCAGTAGGTTCGCGTCGGGTTCAAAGGATACGCAGTATTTT.

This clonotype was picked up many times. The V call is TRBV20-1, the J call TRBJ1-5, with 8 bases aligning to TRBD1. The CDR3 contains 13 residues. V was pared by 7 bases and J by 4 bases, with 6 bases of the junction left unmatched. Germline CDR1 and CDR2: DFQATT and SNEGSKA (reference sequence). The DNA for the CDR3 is TGCAGTGTACAGGGGGGGACTAATCAGCCCCAGCATTTT. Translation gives CSVQGGTNQPQHF.

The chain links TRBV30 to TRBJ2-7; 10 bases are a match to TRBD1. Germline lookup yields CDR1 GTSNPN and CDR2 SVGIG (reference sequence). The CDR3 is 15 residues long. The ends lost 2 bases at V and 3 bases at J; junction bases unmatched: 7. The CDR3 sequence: CAWSPPRTGGYEQYF. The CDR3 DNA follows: TGTGCCTGGAGTCCCCCCCGGACAGGGGGCTACGAGCAGTACTTC.

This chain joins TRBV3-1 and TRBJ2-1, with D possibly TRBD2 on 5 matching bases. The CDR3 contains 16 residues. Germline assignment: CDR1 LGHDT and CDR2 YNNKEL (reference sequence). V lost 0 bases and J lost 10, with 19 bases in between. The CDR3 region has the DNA TGTGCCAGCAGCCAAGAAGTAGGCACTAGGCGCTACGAGCAGTTCTTC. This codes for CASSQEVGTRRYEQFF.

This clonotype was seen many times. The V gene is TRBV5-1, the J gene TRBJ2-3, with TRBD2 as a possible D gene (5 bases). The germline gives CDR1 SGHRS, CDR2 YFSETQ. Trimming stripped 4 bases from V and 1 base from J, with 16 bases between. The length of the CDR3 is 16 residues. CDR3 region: CASSPRGGLRTDTQYF. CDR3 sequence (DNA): TGCGCCAGCAGCCCTCGTGGCGGACTCCGCACAGATACGCAGTATTTT.

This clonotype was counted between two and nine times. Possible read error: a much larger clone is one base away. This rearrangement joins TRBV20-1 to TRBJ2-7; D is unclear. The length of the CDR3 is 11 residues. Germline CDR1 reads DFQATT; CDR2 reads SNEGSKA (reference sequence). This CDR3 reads CRARVEYEQYF. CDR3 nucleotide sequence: TGCAGGGCTAGAGTAGAGTACGAGCAGTACTTC.

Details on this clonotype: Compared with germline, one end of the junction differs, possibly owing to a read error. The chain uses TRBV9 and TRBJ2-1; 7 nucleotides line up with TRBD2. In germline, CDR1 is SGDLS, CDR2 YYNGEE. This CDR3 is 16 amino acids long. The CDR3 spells CTSSVDAAGAYNEQFF. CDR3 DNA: TGTACCAGCAGCGTAGATGCGGCGGGGGCCTACAATGAGCAGTTCTTC.

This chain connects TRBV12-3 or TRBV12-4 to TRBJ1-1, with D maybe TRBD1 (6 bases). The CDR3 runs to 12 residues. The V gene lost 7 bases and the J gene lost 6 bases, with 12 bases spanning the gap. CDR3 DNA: TGTGCCAGCACCTCCGGGGGCTCTGAAGCTTTCTTT. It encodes CASTSGGSEAFF.

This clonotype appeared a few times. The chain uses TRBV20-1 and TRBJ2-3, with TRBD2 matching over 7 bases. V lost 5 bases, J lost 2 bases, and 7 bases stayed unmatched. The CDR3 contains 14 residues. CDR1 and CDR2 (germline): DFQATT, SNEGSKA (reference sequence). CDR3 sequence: CSAAKRGFTDTQYF. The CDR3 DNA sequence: TGCAGTGCTGCCAAGCGGGGCTTCACAGATACGCAGTATTTT.

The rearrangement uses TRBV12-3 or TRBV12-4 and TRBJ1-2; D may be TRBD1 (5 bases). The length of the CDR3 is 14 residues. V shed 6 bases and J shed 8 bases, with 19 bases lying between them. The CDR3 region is CASSRRTGLRGYTF. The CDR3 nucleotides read TGTGCCAGCAGCCGACGGACGGGGCTGAGGGGCTACACCTTC.

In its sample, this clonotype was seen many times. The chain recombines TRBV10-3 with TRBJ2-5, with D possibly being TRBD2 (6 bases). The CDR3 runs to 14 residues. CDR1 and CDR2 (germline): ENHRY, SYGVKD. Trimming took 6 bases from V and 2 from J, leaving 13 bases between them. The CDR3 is CAIRREGTQETQYF. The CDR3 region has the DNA TGTGCCATCAGGAGAGAGGGGACTCAAGAGACCCAGTACTTC.

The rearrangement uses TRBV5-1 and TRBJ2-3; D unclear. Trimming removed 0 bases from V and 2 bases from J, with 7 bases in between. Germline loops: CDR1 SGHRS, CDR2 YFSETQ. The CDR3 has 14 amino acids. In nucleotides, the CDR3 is TGCGCCAGCAGCTTGGTTTGGAACACAGATACGCAGTATTTT. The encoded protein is CASSLVWNTDTQYF. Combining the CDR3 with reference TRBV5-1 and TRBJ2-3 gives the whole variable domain KAGVTQTPRYLIKTRGQQVTLSCSPISGHRSVSWYQQTPGQGLQFLFEYFSETQRNKGNFPGRFSGRQFSNSRSEMNVSTLELGDSALYLCASSLVWNTDTQYFGPGTRLTVL.

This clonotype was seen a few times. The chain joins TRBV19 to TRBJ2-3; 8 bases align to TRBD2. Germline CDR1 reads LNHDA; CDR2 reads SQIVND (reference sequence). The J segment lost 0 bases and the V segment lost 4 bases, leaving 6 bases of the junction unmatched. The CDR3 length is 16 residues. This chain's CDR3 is CASSSGIAGSTDTQYF. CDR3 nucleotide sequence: TGTGCCAGTAGTAGTGGGATAGCGGGAAGCACAGATACGCAGTATTTT.